A single sample gave rise to the 11 T cell receptor beta chains below, sequenced in a study of post-analysis software for immune sequencing data. Whole-study results and caveats: Controls had lower frequencies than patients of about 5 TRBV segments, which included TRBV5-6, TRBV5-1 and TRBV20-1.

Unique molecular identifiers were built into the TCR beta cDNA libraries. TCRdb re-called the PCR reads through MiXCR, storing one row per CDR3 protein. There are hundreds of thousands of distinct CDR3 sequences in the sample; just over 35% occur only once, and under 5.5% lies in the top ten. What these receptors recognize is not known. Sequencing used blood. The receptors here all came from a girl under 18 with multiple sclerosis.

This clonotype was observed at least ten times. This sequence joins TRBV7-2 and TRBJ2-1; D is possibly TRBD2 (6 bases). The germline V gene has CDR1 SGHTA and CDR2 FQGNSA. CDR3 length: 13 amino acids. V lost 7 bases, J lost 7 bases, and 14 bases lay in between. The CDR3 loop is CASTPGLRNEQFF. The CDR3 DNA reads TGTGCCAGCACGCCGGGACTTCGGAATGAGCAGTTCTTC.

This clonotype was observed many times. The J gene is TRBJ1-2, the V gene TRBV6-6; 7 bases match TRBD1. CDR1 and CDR2 from the germline V gene are MNHNY and SVGAGI (reference sequence). Losses at the gene ends were 7 bases for V and 4 bases for J; bases not matched to a gene: 12. The CDR3 extends over 15 amino acids. In DNA form, the CDR3 reads TGTGCCAGCATCCTAACAGGGGACTCCGGCTATGGCTACACCTTC. Translating gives CASILTGDSGYGYTF.

V and J are TRBV29-1 and TRBJ2-1; TRBD2 agrees at 11 bases. Unmatched junction bases numbered 9, after V lost 4 bases and J lost 7 bases. The CDR3 covers 15 residues. Per the germline V gene, CDR1 is SQVTM and CDR2 is ANQGSEA. CDR3 sequence (DNA): TGCAGCGTTGGGTTCGGGACTAGCGGTCTAAATGAGCAGTTCTTC. Its protein product is CSVGFGTSGLNEQFF.

The chain has TRBV6-5 and TRBJ2-1; possible D gene TRBD1, 6 bases. Per germline, CDR1 MNHEY and CDR2 SVGAGI. The CDR3 has 15 amino acids. V was clipped by 0 bases and J by 5 bases, with 11 bases between them. The CDR3 is CASSYSSGDDNEQFF. CDR3 bases: TGTGCCAGCAGTTACTCGTCAGGGGACGACAATGAGCAGTTCTTC.

This clonotype showed up just a few times. The chain joins TRBV27 to TRBJ1-4, with D hard to call. The CDR3 extends over 15 amino acids. The germline gives CDR1 MNHEY, CDR2 SMNVEV (reference sequence). V was cut by 5 bases and J by 8 bases, with 18 bases left in between. The DNA for the CDR3 is TGTGCCAGCAGTCCCCGGGAGGGAAGAAGGGAAAAACTGTTTTTT. Protein: CASSPREGRREKLFF.

The V gene is TRBV10-2, the J gene TRBJ2-2, with D perhaps matching TRBD2 (7 bases). V shed 4 bases and J shed 6 bases, with 21 bases lying between them. Germline CDR1 is WSHSY and CDR2 is SAAADI. CDR3 length: 17 residues. The CDR3 nucleotides read TGCGCCAGCAGTGTGATTGGCGGGGGCCTCAACGCCGGGGAGCTGTTTTTT. Its protein product is CASSVIGGGLNAGELFF.

The chain recombines TRBV5-1 with TRBJ2-3, with D tentatively TRBD1 (5 bases). The germline V gene has CDR1 SGHRS and CDR2 YFSETQ. This CDR3 is built from 13 residues. V lost 3 bases and J lost 6, with 11 bases in between. DNA of the CDR3: TGCGCCAGCAGCTCGGTGGGGCAGGATACGCAGTATTTT. It specifies CASSSVGQDTQYF.

This chain links TRBV20-1 with TRBJ2-3; TRBD2 might be the D (6 bases). V was shortened by 4 bases and J by 0 bases, with 17 bases between the two germline ends. Germline loops: CDR1 DFQATT, CDR2 SNEGSKA (reference sequence). The length of the CDR3 is 16 residues. CDR3 nucleotides: TGCAGTGCTAACCTAGCGACCTTCTCAAGCACAGATACGCAGTATTTT. As protein: CSANLATFSSTDTQYF.

This rearrangement joins TRBV29-1 to TRBJ1-1; D is perhaps TRBD1 (6 bases). The V gene's germline CDR1 is SQVTM and CDR2 ANQGSEA. Trimming cost V 7 bases and J 0 bases, with 9 bases left between them. The CDR3 sequence is 12 residues long. CDR3 protein: CSGQVMNTEAFF. The CDR3 region has the DNA TGCAGCGGACAGGTGATGAACACTGAAGCTTTCTTT.

This clonotype has just one count. V gene TRBV7-2 combines with J gene TRBJ2-7; D is perhaps TRBD2 (6 bases). Germline-derived CDR1 and CDR2 are SGHTA and FQGNSA. CDR3 length: 15 residues. Trimming removed 3 bases from V and 0 bases from J, with 12 bases in between. CDR3 DNA sequence: TGTGCCAGCAGCTTCGGCGGGACCAGCTCCTACGAGCAGTACTTC. Translated: CASSFGGTSSYEQYF. The variable domain in full, completed from reference TRBV7-2 and TRBJ2-7, reads GAGVSQSPSNKVTEKGKDVELRCDPISGHTALYWYRQSLGQGLEFLIYFQGNSAPDKSGLPSDRFSAERTGGSVSTLTIQRTQQEDSAVYLCASSFGGTSSYEQYFGPGTRLTVT.

This clonotype has only a few counts. This chain uses TRBV15 with TRBJ2-3; TRBD2 matches at 13 bases. The trim removed 3 bases at V and 8 bases at J, leaving 11 bases unmatched. The CDR3 spans 17 residues. The V gene's germline CDR1 is LNHNV and CDR2 YYDKDF (reference sequence). For the CDR3, the DNA is TGTGCCACCAGCAGTGAATTACTAGCGGGAGGGCGGAGTACGCAGTATTTT. Translated, it gives CATSSELLAGGRSTQYF.